This T cell receptor (beta chain) was captured by sequencing in a study of vaccination and CD4 T cells after COVID-19 (dated by TCRdb to the early 2020s). At the level of the whole study: SARS-CoV-2 positivity had been established in the convalescent patients by nasal swab PCR, and mild disease was recorded in some 10 of these patients and severe disease in one. The convalescent cohort comprised six males and four females, including two Hispanic individuals, seven Caucasians, two Asians and one multiracial person. Each participant got two doses of either the Pfizer-BioNTech BNT162b2 vaccine (n=8) or the Moderna mRNA-1273 vaccine (n=2). Post-COVID blood samples were collected from convalescent patients a median of approximately 100 days after diagnosis, with a range of roughly 30 to 161 days. Post-vaccine blood samples were obtained a median of around 74 days after the second vaccine dose, with a range of about 13 to 241 days. Overlapping spike peptide pools from SARS-CoV-2 and from the common cold coronaviruses HCoV-NL63, HCoV-OC43 and HCoV-229E were used as culture stimuli. Control cultures received a CEFX viral epitope pool as the positive control, an HIV-1 Nef peptide pool as the negative control, or no peptide. The spike-specific CD4+ TCR repertoire was compared before and after mRNA vaccination in fewer than eleven COVID-19 convalescent patients and a handful of infection-naive healthy vaccine recipients.

Including cysteine and phenylalanine, the CDR3 has 15 amino acids. Just CDR3 DNA is preserved here, 45 bases in frame from base 1. CDR1 is given as LNHDA and CDR2 as SQIVND, both from the germline V gene (reference sequence). Trimming accounts for 4 bases at V and 7 bases at J, while the number of junction bases matched to no gene is 9. The study at large found these results: Among the post-vaccine SARS-CoV-2-reactive clones in convalescent patients, a median approximately 86% showed up only after vaccination, which suggests vaccine-specific priming. The number of convalescent patients in the study was relatively small, and the study did not examine early timepoints following natural infection. Of the vaccine-specific clones in convalescent patients, 304 of 307, or nearly all, reacted only to SARS-CoV-2 spike and did not cross-react with common cold coronaviruses. The median number of SARS-CoV-2-reactive clonotypes rose from around 22 after infection to 38 after vaccination, but the change was not significant.

With regard to this clonotype: Its antigen specificity is not known. Base qualities were left out, and no much larger clone turns up one base away.

Library generation was performed with PCR. DNA from cultured CD4+ T cells was subjected to TCR sequencing with the Oncomine TCR Beta short-read assay at the Johns Hopkins FTIC core. Genomic DNA was extracted from the cultured CD4+ T cells with the QIAamp micro DNA kit. Oncomine TCR Beta libraries made from cultured CD4+ T cells were pooled using unique dual indexes and sequenced on an Illumina iSeq 100. In the authors' own workflow: Non-productive sequences were removed, and CDR3s that did not start with C, did not end with F or W, or were shorter than 7 amino acids were discarded. The MANAFEST web application was used to identify antigen-specific clonotypes by comparing peptide-stimulated wells against reference wells and other culture wells. An FDR below 0.05, an odds ratio above 5, and a productive frequency above 0.1% in at least two of three replicate wells were required for clones to be considered positive. A clonotype counted as cross-reactive if it showed significant expansion both in the SARS-CoV-2 spike wells and in at least one common cold coronavirus spike condition. Levenshtein distances (stringdist) and unrooted phylogenetic trees (ape) in R version 3.6.1 were used to assess CDR3 homology. TCRdb handled the public reads itself, with Q25 trimming in fastp and clone calling in MiXCR, and kept productive beta chains. Every distinct CDR3 protein forms one entry, paired with its most common genes and DNA. TCRdb, rather than the study authors, made the V and J calls. The sample table holds about 20,000 distinct CDR3 sequences, of which 60% were seen once. More than 8.5% of the sample rests with the top ten.

Taken with the paper, the label for treatment or condition translates to: roughly 10-day PBMC culture with coronavirus spike peptide pools or control peptides (ViraFEST assay). The ViraFEST assay was used in the study, in which antigen-specific T cells were expanded with peptide pools and expanded clonotypes were subsequently identified by TCR sequencing. The convalescent patients' positive SARS-CoV-2 PCR tests were from March to December 2020, which was before the Alpha, Beta and Delta variants emerged in the United States. PBMCs were cultured at approximately 2 million per well in IMDM supplemented with roughly 5.2% human AB serum and 8.5 to 10 IU/ml IL-2, with approximately 9.2 ug/ml peptide pools added. On days 3 and 7, half of the culture medium was replaced with fresh IL-2-containing medium. After about 11 days of culture, CD4+ T cells were isolated by negative selection using the EasySep CD4+ T cell isolation kit. Ficoll-Paque Plus gradient centrifugation was used to isolate PBMCs from whole blood, and the isolated PBMCs were then either used fresh or cryopreserved at -140C. Triplicate wells were generally used for each culture condition.

The sequences come from CD4+ T cells from blood, cultured in vitro, collected after SARS-CoV-2 vaccination. The clonotype was recovered from a human donor who had recovered from COVID-19. The chain employs TRBV19 and TRBJ1-5; TRBD1 matches 8 bases in the middle. The base sequence is TGTGCCAGTAGTACCCTGGACAGGGACCGGCAGCCCCAGCATTTT. It is translated as CASSTLDRDRQPQHF.